This entry lists 18 T cell receptor beta chains sequenced from one sample in a study of blood T cell repertoires in COVID-19. Some clones are missing from TCRdb's copy, which holds only in-frame ones; the method was immunoSEQ multiplex PCR. The data contain 140,000 or so clones, just under 85% of them singletons. Sequencing input: PBMCs or T cells enriched from blood (not recorded which). These receptors came from a woman aged 40 to 50 who had recovered from COVID-19.

The chain couples TRBV5-1 to TRBJ1-5; 10 nucleotides match TRBD1. Germline trimming cut 3 bases from V and 5 bases from J; bases unmatched to any gene: 2. The CDR3 runs to 14 residues. Germline V gene data show CDR1 as SGHRS and CDR2 as YFSETQ. For the CDR3, the DNA is TGCGCCAGCAGCTGGACAGGGGGGGATCAGCCCCAGCATTTT. It codes for CASSWTGGDQPQHF.

The CDR3 nucleotides are TGCGCCAGCAGCTTGGGGGAGGGGAGGCCTGAAGCTTTCTTT. It encodes CASSLGEGRPEAFF. This rearrangement joins TRBV5-1 to TRBJ1-1; the D gene is possibly TRBD1 (5 bases). Trimming shortened V by 0 bases and J by 6 bases, and 12 bases separated the two germline ends. The CDR3 extends over 14 amino acids. Germline V gene data show CDR1 as SGHRS and CDR2 as YFSETQ. The complete variable domain, with remaining parts taken from reference TRBV5-1 and TRBJ1-1, reads KAGVTQTPRYLIKTRGQQVTLSCSPISGHRSVSWYQQTPGQGLQFLFEYFSETQRNKGNFPGRFSGRQFSNSRSEMNVSTLELGDSALYLCASSLGEGRPEAFFGQGTRLTVV.

This rearrangement joins TRBV9 to TRBJ2-3; D uncertain. The CDR3 runs to 14 residues. Per the germline V gene, CDR1 is SGDLS and CDR2 is YYNGEE. V gave up 4 bases and J gave up 3 bases, with 12 bases separating them. CDR3 nucleotide sequence: TGTGCCAGCAGCACTTCTTTGCCTACAGATACGCAGTATTTT. Translated: CASSTSLPTDTQYF.

This chain connects TRBV18 to TRBJ1-5, with 8 bases identical to TRBD1. J lost 5 bases, V lost 2 bases, and 2 bases had no gene match. The CDR3 is 14 amino acids. The germline gives CDR1 KGHSH, CDR2 LQKENI. As DNA, the CDR3 is TGTGCCAGCTCACCAGGGACAGGACATCAGCCCCAGCATTTT. Translating it yields CASSPGTGHQPQHF.

The CDR3 loop is CASSLGRVYEQYF. CDR3 nucleotides: TGTGCCAGCAGCTTAGGTCGGGTCTACGAGCAGTACTTC. The V call is TRBV11-1, the J call TRBJ2-7, with D uncertain. The CDR3 contains 13 residues. CDR1 is SGHAT, CDR2 FQDESV, per germline (reference sequence). V was pared by 1 base and J by 3 bases, with 7 bases between.

The chain carries TRBV9 and TRBJ1-1; D call uncertain. Per the germline V gene, CDR1 is SGDLS and CDR2 is YYNGEE. This CDR3 has 14 residues. With 1 base removed from V and 0 bases from J, the gap between germline ends came to 7 bases. CDR3 protein: CASSVNYMNTEAFF. Written as DNA, the CDR3 is TGTGCCAGCAGCGTAAATTATATGAACACTGAAGCTTTCTTT.

This clone has a handful of counts. The rearrangement joins TRBV29-1 to TRBJ2-1; TRBD2 agrees at 7 bases. The V segment lost 2 bases and the J segment 4 bases; nucleotides outside the gene matches: 11. The CDR3 has 16 amino acids. Per the germline V gene, CDR1 is SQVTM and CDR2 is ANQGSEA. The CDR3 spells CSVELAESVGYNEQFF. CDR3 in DNA: TGCAGCGTTGAACTAGCGGAGTCGGTAGGGTACAATGAGCAGTTCTTC.

V and J are TRBV27 and TRBJ2-6; D is possibly TRBD2 (5 bases). There are 16 residues in the CDR3. V shed 6 bases and J shed 3 bases, with 15 bases lying between them. The germline V gene encodes CDR1 MNHEY and CDR2 SMNVEV (reference sequence). The CDR3 region has the DNA TGTGCCAGCAGCCAACCCGCGGGCGGTGGGGCCAACGTCCTGACTTTC. It codes for CASSQPAGGGANVLTF.

This chain links TRBV6-5 with TRBJ2-5; 10 bases fit TRBD1. Unmatched junction bases numbered 1, after V lost 1 base and J lost 2 bases. CDR3 length equals 15 residues. The V gene's germline CDR1 is MNHEY and CDR2 SVGAGI. The CDR3: CASSYWTGGQETQYF. In DNA form, the CDR3 reads TGTGCCAGCAGTTACTGGACAGGGGGACAAGAGACCCAGTACTTC.

The V call is TRBV5-8, the J call TRBJ1-1; 11 bases are shared with TRBD1. Trimming removed 5 bases from V and 1 base from J; junction bases left unmatched: 4. Germline V gene data show CDR1 as SGHTS and CDR2 as YDEGEE. The CDR3 is made up of 15 amino acids. As DNA, the CDR3 is TGTGCCAGCAGGATGGGGACAGGGGGGAACACTGAAGCTTTCTTT. Amino acids: CASRMGTGGNTEAFF. Full variable domain (remainder filled in from reference TRBV5-8 and TRBJ1-1): EAGVTQSPTHLIKTRGQQATLRCSPISGHTSVYWYQQALGLGLQFLLWYDEGEERNRGNFPPRFSGRQFPNYSSELNVNALELEDSALYLCASRMGTGGNTEAFFGQGTRLTVV.

The rearrangement links TRBV6-6 to TRBJ1-4; a weak D match, TRBD1 (6 bases). The CDR3 contains 12 residues. Germline CDR1 MNHNY, CDR2 SVGAGI (reference sequence). Between the trimmed V and J ends, which lost 6 bases and 6 bases, there was a span of 8 bases. The CDR3, as DNA: TGTGCCAGCAGGGCAGGGGATGAAAAACTGTTTTTT. It translates to CASRAGDEKLFF.

Only one count was recorded for this clone. V and J are TRBV9 and TRBJ1-1; D gene ambiguous. V gave up 7 bases and J gave up 0 bases, with 13 bases separating them. The CDR3 consists of 14 residues. Germline V CDR1 and CDR2: SGDLS, YYNGEE. The CDR3 DNA follows: TGTGCCAGCGCGCGTGGGCAGGTGAACACTGAAGCTTTCTTT. It is translated as CASARGQVNTEAFF.

CDR3 sequence (DNA): TGTGCCAGCAGCGTAGCTAGCTTCGGAAACACCATATATTTT. As protein: CASSVASFGNTIYF. The V call is TRBV9, the J call TRBJ1-3; D is unresolved. The CDR3 is 14 amino acids. Trimming left V 0 bases short and J 4 bases short, with 8 bases between. Per germline, CDR1 SGDLS and CDR2 YYNGEE.

In DNA form, the CDR3 reads TGTGCCAGCAGTCAAACAGGTTCCACTGAAGCTTTCTTT. It is translated as CASSQTGSTEAFF. This chain joins TRBV6-6 and TRBJ1-1; D perhaps matches TRBD1 (5 bases). The germline gives CDR1 MNHNY, CDR2 SVGAGI (reference sequence). With 5 bases removed from V and 4 bases from J, the gap between germline ends came to 11 bases. The CDR3 spans 13 residues.

This clone was observed a few times. J is TRBJ2-1 and V is TRBV19; TRBD1 matches 9 bases. The germline CDR1 and CDR2 sequences are LNHDA and SQIVND (reference sequence). The V and J ends lost 8 bases and 7 bases, in that order; junction bases with no gene match: 6. The CDR3 is 13 amino acids. This chain's CDR3 is CASDNRGRNEQFF. The DNA for the CDR3 is TGTGCCAGTGATAACAGGGGGCGGAATGAGCAGTTCTTC. Based on the CDR3 plus reference TRBV19 and TRBJ2-1, the full variable domain is DGGITQSPKYLFRKEGQNVTLSCEQNLNHDAMYWYRQDPGQGLRLIYYSQIVNDFQKGDIAEGYSVSREKKESFPLTVTSAQKNPTAFYLCASDNRGRNEQFFGPGTRLTVL.

The V gene is TRBV19, the J gene TRBJ2-2; 11 bases are shared with TRBD2. This CDR3 has 17 amino acids. Trimming at V came to 6 bases and at J to 7 bases, leaving 13 bases not matched to a gene. CDR1 is LNHDA and CDR2 is SQIVND in the germline V gene (reference sequence). The CDR3 loop reads CASSTSPWTSGYGELFF. The CDR3 DNA is TGTGCCAGTAGCACATCTCCCTGGACTAGCGGGTACGGGGAGCTGTTTTTT.

The J gene is TRBJ2-5, the V gene TRBV19; TRBD1 matches at 8 bases. V shed 6 bases, J shed 1 base, and the junction held 4 bases outside the gene matches. Germline assignment: CDR1 LNHDA and CDR2 SQIVND (reference sequence). The CDR3 contains 14 residues. The CDR3: CASSPGGVQETQYF. The CDR3 bases are TGTGCCAGTAGCCCAGGGGGCGTCCAAGAGACCCAGTACTTC. The whole variable domain, filled in from reference TRBV19 and TRBJ2-5, reads DGGITQSPKYLFRKEGQNVTLSCEQNLNHDAMYWYRQDPGQGLRLIYYSQIVNDFQKGDIAEGYSVSREKKESFPLTVTSAQKNPTAFYLCASSPGGVQETQYFGPGTRLLVL.

The chain uses TRBV6-5 and TRBJ2-1, with TRBD2 matching 14 bases. There are 14 residues in the CDR3. V lost 7 bases and J lost 5; bases outside the gene matches: 1. Germline V gene sequence: CDR1 MNHEY, CDR2 SVGAGI. In nucleotides, the CDR3 is TGTGCCAGCAAGACTAGCGGGAGGGACAATGAGCAGTTCTTC. This encodes CASKTSGRDNEQFF.